The next 4 T cell receptor beta chains were all read from a single sample in a study of cytomegalovirus exposure and HLA in healthy donors. Researchers ran the PCR with 60 Vbeta and 13 Jbeta primers. The repertoire was sequenced with immunoSEQ multiplex PCR; TCRdb's copy has only in-frame clones and lacks some. The top ten clones hold 2% to 2.5% of a sample with around 150,000 clones, 65% to 80% of them seen once. The sequenced sample consisted of PBMCs. All receptors come from a man aged 40-49 years in good health and CMV-seronegative.

This clone came up a few times. This chain connects TRBV5-4 to TRBJ2-5, with 8 bases that match TRBD2. Germline V gives CDR1 SGHNT, CDR2 YYREEE (reference sequence). V lost 4 bases and J lost 4; bases outside the gene matches: 9. This CDR3 region has 15 residues. CDR3 coding DNA: TGTGCCAGCAGCGCACCGGGACTAGGGGGAGAGACCCAGTACTTC. It codes for CASSAPGLGGETQYF.

This clone was seen only a few times. The chain recombines TRBV9 with TRBJ2-5; 8 bases map to TRBD2. This CDR3 spans 17 amino acids. V lost 4 bases and J lost 4; bases outside the gene matches: 15. The germline V gene encodes CDR1 SGDLS and CDR2 YYNGEE. CDR3 residues: CASSPPGLAGKGETQYF. The CDR3 DNA sequence: TGTGCCAGCAGCCCCCCAGGGCTAGCGGGTAAGGGAGAGACCCAGTACTTC.

V is TRBV11-2 and J is TRBJ2-3; 11 bases are shared with TRBD1. This CDR3 is 15 amino acids long. Per the germline V gene, CDR1 is SGHAT and CDR2 is FQNNGV. V dropped 5 bases and J dropped 5; count of bases not matched to a gene: 6. The CDR3 sequence is CASSQDRGLIDTQYF. CDR3 in DNA: TGTGCCAGCAGCCAGGACAGGGGGCTGATAGATACGCAGTATTTT.

The CDR3 sequence is CASSVEIARVGGTEAFF. DNA for the CDR3: TGTGCCAGCAGCGTAGAGATCGCCCGGGTGGGAGGAACTGAAGCTTTCTTT. The chain has TRBV9 and TRBJ1-1; the D is unclear. Germline values: CDR1 SGDLS, CDR2 YYNGEE. The CDR3 runs 17 residues. Trimming removed 0 bases at V and 5 bases at J, with 20 bases between.